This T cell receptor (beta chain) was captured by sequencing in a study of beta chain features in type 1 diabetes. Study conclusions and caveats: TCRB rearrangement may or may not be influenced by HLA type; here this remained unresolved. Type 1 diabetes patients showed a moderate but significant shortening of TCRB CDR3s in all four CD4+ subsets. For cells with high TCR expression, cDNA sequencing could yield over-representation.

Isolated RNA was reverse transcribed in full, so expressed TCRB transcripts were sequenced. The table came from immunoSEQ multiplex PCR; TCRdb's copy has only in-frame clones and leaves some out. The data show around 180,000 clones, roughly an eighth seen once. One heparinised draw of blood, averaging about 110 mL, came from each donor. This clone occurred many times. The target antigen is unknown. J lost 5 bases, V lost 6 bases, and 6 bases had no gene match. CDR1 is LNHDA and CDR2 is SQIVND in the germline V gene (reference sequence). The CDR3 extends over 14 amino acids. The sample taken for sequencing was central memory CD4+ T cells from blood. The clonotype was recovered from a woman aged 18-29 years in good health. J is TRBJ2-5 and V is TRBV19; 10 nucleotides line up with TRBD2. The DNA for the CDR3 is TGTGCCAGTAGGGAGTCTAGCGGGAGCGAGACCCAGTACTTC. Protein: CASRESSGSETQYF.